What follows describes a single T cell receptor (beta chain). This sample stems from a study of blood T cell repertoires in COVID-19. About the study: From the United States, Italy and Spain came samples of acute and convalescent COVID-19.

Original processing notes: Amplification with reference gene primers provided the estimates of nucleated cell counts. The protocol was immunoSEQ multiplex PCR, while the TCRdb copy is restricted to in-frame clones and leaves out a portion. Clonal size and the V and J genes are those of that table, whereas D and trimming came from the DNA. Among about 130,000 clones, around 82% were seen once, and the ten largest hold around 45%. The material sequenced was peripheral blood. The sequence was collected from a human donor in a cohort sampled during active COVID-19.

CDR3 DNA sequence: TGTGCCAGCAGCTTAGAAGCGGGGGCCTACACCGGGGAGCTGTTTTTT. It codes for CASSLEAGAYTGELFF. The chain joins TRBV7-2 to TRBJ2-2; TRBD2 matches 8 bases. The CDR3 sequence is 16 residues long. Germline CDR1 is SGHTA and CDR2 is FQGNSA. V lost 1 base to trimming and J lost 3 bases; unmatched junction nucleotides: 4.